A single sample gave rise to the 19 T cell receptor beta chains below, sequenced in a study of T cells expressing NK-cell markers. Each CDR3 protein gets one entry in TCRdb, which reprocessed the 5' RACE reads and gives no DNA. The sample is made up of around 280,000 distinct CDR3 sequences, and the top ten hold 0.39% of it. The sequencing sample was made of blood T cells: a sorted CD56 or NKG2C T cell subset, CD4+ or CD8+ T cells, or bulk PBMC T cells (not recorded which). The receptors come from a man aged 18 to 29 in good health.

The chain uses TRBV7-6 and TRBJ1-3; TCRdb gives TRBD1 as the D gene, but with no DNA this cannot be confirmed. Per germline, CDR1 SGHVS and CDR2 FNYEAQ. The CDR3 contains 19 residues. The CDR3 here is CASSLMAGHPIISGNTIYF.

CDR3 sequence: CAISEVQGNQPQHF. This chain joins TRBV10-3 and TRBJ1-5; TCRdb's D call of TRBD1 is untestable without DNA. Germline V CDR1 and CDR2: ENHRY, SYGVKD. CDR3 size: 14 residues.

The chain employs TRBV3-1 and TRBJ1-4; TCRdb picks TRBD1, but there is no DNA to check that call. CDR1 and CDR2 from the germline V gene are LGHDT and YNNKEL (reference sequence). The CDR3 is 16 amino acids. The chain's CDR3 is CASSQDRGQGNEKLFF.

The chain recombines TRBV12-3 or TRBV12-4 with TRBJ2-2; TCRdb picks TRBD2, but there is no DNA to check that call. The CDR3 has 14 amino acids. The CDR3 sequence: CASRTSGSAGELFF.

The chain has TRBV10-2 and TRBJ2-5. Germline V CDR1 and CDR2: WSHSY, SAAADI. CDR3 length equals 15 residues. The CDR3 reads CASRPNRVPEETQYF.

The chain recombines TRBV20-1 with TRBJ2-7; lacking DNA, the TRBD2 call made by TCRdb goes unchecked. Per germline, CDR1 DFQATT and CDR2 SNEGSKA (reference sequence). This CDR3 comprises 16 residues. CDR3 residues: CSARRYTAGPDYEQYF.

The chain links TRBV5-1 to TRBJ1-5; the TRBD1 assignment by TCRdb is unverifiable without DNA. The CDR3 sequence is 16 residues long. The germline CDR1 and CDR2 sequences are SGHRS and YFSETQ. CDR3 sequence: CASSLGDSSPNQPQHF. Filled out from reference TRBV5-1 and TRBJ1-5, the complete variable domain reads KAGVTQTPRYLIKTRGQQVTLSCSPISGHRSVSWYQQTPGQGLQFLFEYFSETQRNKGNFPGRFSGRQFSNSRSEMNVSTLELGDSALYLCASSLGDSSPNQPQHFGDGTRLSIL.

The chain has TRBV12-3 or TRBV12-4 and TRBJ2-3. The CDR3 extends over 17 amino acids. The CDR3 spells CASSLPARGKNTDTQYF.

The rearrangement uses TRBV2 and TRBJ1-6. CDR1 and CDR2 from the germline V gene are SNHLY and FYNNEI. The CDR3 sequence is 15 residues long. The CDR3 reads CASSEEGIGNSPLHF.

J is TRBJ2-7 and V is TRBV7-2; TCRdb returns TRBD2, unconfirmable since there is no DNA. The CDR3 spans 13 residues. Germline assignment: CDR1 SGHTA and CDR2 FQGNSA. The CDR3 here is CASSRTYNYEQYF.

The chain recombines TRBV18 with TRBJ1-1; the TRBD1 assignment by TCRdb is unverifiable without DNA. CDR1 KGHSH and CDR2 LQKENI come from the germline V gene. This CDR3 spans 13 amino acids. CDR3 sequence: CASTTGRNTEAFF.

V and J are TRBV20-1 and TRBJ1-1. CDR3 size: 14 residues. Germline CDR1 reads DFQATT; CDR2 reads SNEGSKA (reference sequence). The CDR3 loop reads CSAPPRRGNTEAFF.

This rearrangement joins TRBV5-4 to TRBJ2-1; TCRdb lists TRBD1, though no DNA is available to test this call. Germline V gives CDR1 SGHNT, CDR2 YYREEE (reference sequence). This CDR3 is 14 amino acids long. CDR3 sequence reads: CASSSNAGFNEQFF.

The V and J genes are TRBV6-2 or TRBV6-3 and TRBJ2-1; TCRdb lists TRBD2, though no DNA is available to test this call. The length of the CDR3 is 15 residues. Per germline, CDR1 MNHEY and CDR2 SVGEGT. This CDR3 reads CASRQTGTSGREKFF.

The chain uses TRBV12-3 or TRBV12-4 and TRBJ2-6. The length of the CDR3 is 20 residues. The CDR3 spells CASSWKPRLPITSGANVLTF.

The chain combines TRBV20-1 with TRBJ2-1; there is no DNA to check the TCRdb D call of TRBD1. CDR1 is DFQATT, CDR2 SNEGSKA, per germline (reference sequence). This CDR3 has 16 amino acids. The CDR3 sequence: CSAPARLRDREDEQFF.

The rearrangement joins TRBV12-3 or TRBV12-4 to TRBJ1-2. CDR3 length: 13 amino acids. CDR3 sequence: CASSFTLGGGYTF.

The J gene is TRBJ1-3, the V gene TRBV7-2. Germline V gene data show CDR1 as SGHTA and CDR2 as FQGNSA. The CDR3 has 13 residues. The CDR3 spells CASSLYQGNTIYF.

V usage is TRBV12-3 or TRBV12-4 and J usage is TRBJ1-2; as DNA is missing, the TRBD1 call by TCRdb cannot be tested. The CDR3 runs 16 residues. CDR3 protein: CASSLRNRASGNGYTF.